This entry is about one T cell receptor beta chain. Antigen unknown. This sample is part of a study of early T cells in non-severe SARS-CoV-2 infection. Study overall: Whole-blood bulk RNA, unsorted, was sequenced, and chains were unpaired.

Study results and limitations: In VDJdb matching, anti-spike CD8 responses were favored while private and CD4 specificities went missing.

Germline V gene sequence: CDR1 MNHNY, CDR2 SVGAGI (reference sequence). The CDR3 length is 13 residues. The ends were cut back, 5 bases at V and 7 bases at J, with 13 bases in the middle. Unique molecular identifiers tagged individual cDNA molecules. MiXCR was run by TCRdb on the 5' RACE reads, yielding one entry per CDR3 protein. The sample comprises approximately 50,000 distinct CDR3 sequences, 8% to 13% of which are singletons, and around 14% rests with the top ten. This chain connects TRBV6-6 to TRBJ2-3, with D unclear. This receptor was obtained from an adult who was a healthcare worker with PCR-confirmed SARS-CoV-2 infection or an uninfected control (not recorded which). Specimen: whole blood. Written as DNA, the CDR3 is TGTGCCAGCAGTGCCAACGATTACAATACGCAGTATTTT. Translated: CASSANDYNTQYF.